The 11 T cell receptor beta chains presented below share a single source sample, sequenced in a study of response to subunit inactivated influenza vaccine. TCRdb reanalysed the RT-PCR reads using MiXCR and keeps one entry per CDR3 protein. The sample yields under 500,000 distinct CDR3 sequences, 10% to 11% seen once. The specimen comprised PBMCs from blood, sampled 40 to 50 days after vaccination. These receptors were obtained from a man in his forties or fifties who received an inactivated influenza vaccine.

In its sample, this clonotype was seen a few times. The V and J genes are TRBV29-1 and TRBJ2-3; no reliable D call. This CDR3 contains 11 residues. Germline V gives CDR1 SQVTM, CDR2 ANQGSEA. Trimming shortened V by 5 bases and J by 7 bases, and 10 bases separated the two germline ends. The CDR3, as DNA: TGCAGCGTTCTTTCCCCAAATACGCAGTATTTT. Protein: CSVLSPNTQYF.

The chain uses TRBV21-1 and TRBJ1-6; TRBD1 is the table's D call, not checked against the DNA. TRBV21-1 is reported as a pseudogene. This CDR3 has 14 amino acids. The CDR3 here is CASSKGGARSPLHF. The CDR3 DNA sequence: TGTGCCAGCAGCAAGGGGGGGGCTCGATCACCCCTCCACTTT.

A remark on this clonotype: One end of the junction is discordant with germline, which a read error may explain. This rearrangement joins TRBV12-3 or TRBV12-4 to TRBJ2-1; D is undetermined. This CDR3 has 15 amino acids. The CDR3 loop reads CASRTPTQAPNEQLF. Written as DNA, the CDR3 is TGTGCCAGCAGGACCCCCACGCAAGCGCCGAATGAGCAGCTCTTC.

This clonotype was observed a handful of times. The chain employs TRBV5-1 and TRBJ2-7, with D perhaps TRBD2 (6 bases). Looked up from germline, CDR1 is SGHRS and CDR2 is YFSETQ. The V and J ends lost 2 bases and 1 base respectively, with 10 bases between them. This CDR3 comprises 14 residues. In nucleotides, the CDR3 is TGCGCCAGCAGCTTTAGCGGTCAGTCCTACGAGCAGTACTTC. This codes for CASSFSGQSYEQYF.

The table lists this clonotype with many counts. The chain uses TRBV24-1 and TRBJ2-5; the D gene could be TRBD1 or TRBD2 (6 bases each). Per the germline V gene, CDR1 is KGHDR and CDR2 is SFDVKD. This CDR3 is built from 16 residues. The V and J ends lost 5 bases and 5 bases respectively, with 20 bases between them. Here the CDR3 DNA reads TGTGCCACCAGTGGTGGAGCTCCGGGGGCGTTGGAGACCCAGTACTTC. This gives the protein CATSGGAPGALETQYF.

The chain employs TRBV14 and TRBJ2-1; 8 bases are shared with TRBD2. CDR3 size: 16 residues. The junction had 5 bases not matched to a gene; V was cut back by 1 base and J by 3 bases. The V gene's germline CDR1 is SGHDN and CDR2 FVKESK. CDR3 sequence: CASSQVGGASYNEQFF. The CDR3, as DNA: TGTGCCAGCAGCCAAGTCGGGGGGGCTAGCTACAATGAGCAGTTCTTC.

This clonotype was seen a handful of times. The genes are TRBV7-9 and TRBJ2-5; TRBD2 matches at 10 bases. Germline V CDR1 and CDR2: SEHNR, FQNEAQ (reference sequence). The CDR3 loop spans 16 amino acids. The trim removed 1 base at V and 4 bases at J, leaving 6 bases unmatched. For the CDR3, the DNA is TGTGCCAGCAGCTTAGTTTCTAGCGGGAGCGGAGAGACCCAGTACTTC. Protein sequence: CASSLVSSGSGETQYF.

This sequence joins TRBV7-9 and TRBJ2-1; D remains ambiguous. Per germline, CDR1 SEHNR and CDR2 FQNEAQ (reference sequence). V dropped 3 bases and J dropped 10 bases, with 10 bases sitting between them. The CDR3 contains 12 residues. DNA for the CDR3: TGTGCCAGCAGCTTTACTTCCGAAGAGCAGTTCTTC. Translation: CASSFTSEEQFF. Combining the CDR3 with reference TRBV7-9 and TRBJ2-1 gives the whole variable domain DTGVSQNPRHKITKRGQNVTFRCDPISEHNRLYWYRQTLGQGPEFLTYFQNEAQLEKSRLLSDRFSAERPKGSFSTLEIQRTEQGDSAMYLCASSFTSEEQFFGPGTRLTVL.

This clonotype was observed many times. The chain couples TRBV7-9 to TRBJ1-1, with D tentatively TRBD1 (6 bases). Trimming shortened V by 1 base and J by 0 bases, and 6 bases separated the two germline ends. Germline CDR1 and CDR2: SEHNR and FQNEAQ (reference sequence). This CDR3 comprises 14 residues. The CDR3: CASSLGQVNTEAFF. The CDR3 nucleotides are TGTGCCAGCAGCTTAGGACAGGTGAACACTGAAGCTTTCTTT.

Concerning this clonotype: One junction end does not reproduce the germline sequence, and a read error may be involved. The J gene is TRBJ1-2, the V gene TRBV5-6; 7 nucleotides match TRBD1. Germline V gene lookup returns CDR1 SGHDT and CDR2 YYEEEE. The CDR3 is made up of 14 amino acids. CDR3 DNA: TGTGCCAGCAGCCGGGGACAGTTTAACTATGGCTGCACCTTC. The encoded protein is CASSRGQFNYGCTF.

Many counts were recorded for this clonotype. V gene TRBV5-1 combines with J gene TRBJ1-1; no definite D call. V lost 5 bases and J 3 bases, leaving 17 bases between the germline ends. The CDR3 spans 15 residues. Germline values: CDR1 SGHRS, CDR2 YFSETQ. In nucleotides, the CDR3 is TGCGCCAGCAGTTCTGCTCGGCACGGATACACTGAAGCTTTCTTT. Protein sequence: CASSSARHGYTEAFF. Together with reference TRBV5-1 and TRBJ1-1, the CDR3 gives the full variable domain: KAGVTQTPRYLIKTRGQQVTLSCSPISGHRSVSWYQQTPGQGLQFLFEYFSETQRNKGNFPGRFSGRQFSNSRSEMNVSTLELGDSALYLCASSSARHGYTEAFFGQGTRLTVV.